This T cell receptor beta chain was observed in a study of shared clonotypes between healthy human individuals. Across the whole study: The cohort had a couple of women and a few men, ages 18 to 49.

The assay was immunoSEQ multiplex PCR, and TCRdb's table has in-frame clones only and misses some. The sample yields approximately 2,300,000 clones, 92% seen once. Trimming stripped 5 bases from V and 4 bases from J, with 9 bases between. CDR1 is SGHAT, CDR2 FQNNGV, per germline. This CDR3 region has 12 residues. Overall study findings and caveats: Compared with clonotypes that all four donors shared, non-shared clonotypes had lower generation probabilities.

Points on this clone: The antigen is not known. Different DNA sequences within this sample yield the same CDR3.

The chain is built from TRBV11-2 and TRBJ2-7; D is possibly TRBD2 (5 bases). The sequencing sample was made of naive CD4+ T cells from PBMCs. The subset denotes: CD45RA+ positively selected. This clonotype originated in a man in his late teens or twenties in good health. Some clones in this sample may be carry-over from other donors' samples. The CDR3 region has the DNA TGTGCCAGCAGCCCAGGCGGGTACGAGCAGTACTTC. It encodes CASSPGGYEQYF.